The sequence of this T cell receptor (beta chain) was determined in a study of cytomegalovirus exposure and HLA in healthy donors. Study results and caveats: In a later analysis, an Asian-associated ancestry cluster reportedly showed fewer N-insertions than the roughly 730-donor mean. Most observed TCR sequences were rare, whereas some public TCRs were detected in many donors. Equally common other TCR beta chains were less clonally expanded than HLA-associated ones, a later analysis found. Some TCR beta chains (roughly 160 of them) were listed as cytomegalovirus-associated.

This clone was seen more than once but under ten times. The target antigen is unknown. The study ran its PCR with 60 Vbeta and 13 Jbeta primers. This table comes from immunoSEQ multiplex PCR, and its TCRdb copy is limited to in-frame clones, with some not included. There are 100,000 to 150,000 clones in the sample; 80% occur only once, and approximately 10% lies in the top ten. The origin of this receptor is a man in his thirties or forties in good health and CMV-seropositive. Sequenced sample: PBMCs.

The CDR3 DNA reads as TGTGCCTGGAGTGTAGGGAGATTTAGACGGAACACCATATATTTT. It is translated as CAWSVGRFRRNTIYF. The chain has TRBV30 and TRBJ1-3; D call uncertain. The CDR3 sequence is 15 residues long. Germline CDR1 GTSNPN, CDR2 SVGIG (reference sequence). The V and J ends lost 0 bases and 7 bases respectively, with 16 bases between them.